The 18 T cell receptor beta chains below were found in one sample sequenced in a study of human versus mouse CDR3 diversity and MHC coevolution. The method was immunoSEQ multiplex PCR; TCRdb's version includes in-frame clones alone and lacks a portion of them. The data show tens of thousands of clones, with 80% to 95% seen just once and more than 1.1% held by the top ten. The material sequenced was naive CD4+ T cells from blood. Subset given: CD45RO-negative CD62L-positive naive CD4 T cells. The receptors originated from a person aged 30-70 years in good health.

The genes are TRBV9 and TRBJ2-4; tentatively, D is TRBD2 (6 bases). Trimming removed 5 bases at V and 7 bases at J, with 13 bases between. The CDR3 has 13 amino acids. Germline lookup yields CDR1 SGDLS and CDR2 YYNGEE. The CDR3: CASSLGTVNIQYF. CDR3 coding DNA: TGTGCCAGCAGTCTTGGGACTGTGAACATTCAGTACTTC.

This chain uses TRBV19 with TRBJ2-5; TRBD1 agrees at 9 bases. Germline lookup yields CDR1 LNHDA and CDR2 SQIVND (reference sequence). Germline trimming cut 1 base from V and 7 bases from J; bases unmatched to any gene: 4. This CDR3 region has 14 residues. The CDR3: CASSIVQGAGTQYF. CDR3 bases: TGTGCCAGTAGTATAGTACAGGGGGCAGGGACCCAGTACTTC.

Written as DNA, the CDR3 is TGTGCCAGCAGCCAAACCGACAGGAACACTGAAGCTTTCTTT. This sequence encodes CASSQTDRNTEAFF. The V gene is TRBV16, the J gene TRBJ1-1; a weak D match, TRBD1 (5 bases). Per the germline V gene, CDR1 is KGHSY and CDR2 is FQNENV. V gave up 2 bases and J gave up 1 base, with 8 bases separating them. This CDR3 has 14 amino acids.

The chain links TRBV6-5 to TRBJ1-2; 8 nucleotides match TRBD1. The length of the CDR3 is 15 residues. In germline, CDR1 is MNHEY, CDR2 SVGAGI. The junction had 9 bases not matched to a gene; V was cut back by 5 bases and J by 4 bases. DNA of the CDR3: TGTGCCAGCAGTCCATACTCGACAGGGGTCTATGGCTACACCTTC. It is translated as CASSPYSTGVYGYTF.

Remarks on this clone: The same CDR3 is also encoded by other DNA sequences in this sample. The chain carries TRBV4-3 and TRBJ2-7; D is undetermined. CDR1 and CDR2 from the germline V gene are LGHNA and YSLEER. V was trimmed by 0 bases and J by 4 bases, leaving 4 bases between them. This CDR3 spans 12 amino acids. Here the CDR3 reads CASSQDRYEQYF. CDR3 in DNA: TGCGCCAGCAGCCAAGACCGGTACGAGCAGTACTTC.

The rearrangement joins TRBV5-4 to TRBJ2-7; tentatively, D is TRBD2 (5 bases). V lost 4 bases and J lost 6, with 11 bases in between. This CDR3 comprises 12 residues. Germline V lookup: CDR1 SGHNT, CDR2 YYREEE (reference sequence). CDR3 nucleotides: TGTGCCAGCAGCCCCATTGCGGGCGAGCAGTACTTC. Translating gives CASSPIAGEQYF. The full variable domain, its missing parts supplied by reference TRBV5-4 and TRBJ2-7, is ETGVTQSPTHLIKTRGQQVTLRCSSQSGHNTVSWYQQALGQGPQFIFQYYREEENGRGNFPPRFSGLQFPNYSSELNVNALELDDSALYLCASSPIAGEQYFGPGTRLTVT.

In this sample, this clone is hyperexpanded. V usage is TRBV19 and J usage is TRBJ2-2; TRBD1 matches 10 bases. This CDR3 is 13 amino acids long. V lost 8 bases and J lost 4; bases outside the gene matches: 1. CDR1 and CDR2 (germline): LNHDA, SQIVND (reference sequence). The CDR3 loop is CASGQGGTGELFF. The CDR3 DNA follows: TGTGCCAGTGGACAGGGGGGCACCGGGGAGCTGTTTTTT.

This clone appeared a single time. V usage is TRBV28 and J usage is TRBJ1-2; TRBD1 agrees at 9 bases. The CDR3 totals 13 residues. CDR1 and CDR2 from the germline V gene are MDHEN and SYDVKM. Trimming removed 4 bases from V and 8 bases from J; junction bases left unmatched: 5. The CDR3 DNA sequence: TGTGCCAGCAGTTACAGGGGGCGCGAAGGCTACACCTTC. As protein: CASSYRGREGYTF.

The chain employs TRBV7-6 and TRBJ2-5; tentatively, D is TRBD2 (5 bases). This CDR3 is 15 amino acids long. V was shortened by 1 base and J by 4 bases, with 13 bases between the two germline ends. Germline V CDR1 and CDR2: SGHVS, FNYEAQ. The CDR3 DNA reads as TGTGCCAGCAGCTTAGGCCCTGCGGGTCCAGAGACCCAGTACTTC. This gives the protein CASSLGPAGPETQYF. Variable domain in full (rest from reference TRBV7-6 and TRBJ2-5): GAGVSQSPRYKVTKRGQDVALRCDPISGHVSLYWYRQALGQGPEFLTYFNYEAQQDKSGLPNDRFSAERPEGSISTLTIQRTEQRDSAMYRCASSLGPAGPETQYFGPGTRLLVL.

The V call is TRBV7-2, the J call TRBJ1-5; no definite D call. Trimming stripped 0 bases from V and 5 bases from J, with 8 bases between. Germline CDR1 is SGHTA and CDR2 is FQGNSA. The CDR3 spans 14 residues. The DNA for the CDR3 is TGTGCCAGCAGCTTAGCGGTTCGGGATCAGCCCCAGCATTTT. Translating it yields CASSLAVRDQPQHF.

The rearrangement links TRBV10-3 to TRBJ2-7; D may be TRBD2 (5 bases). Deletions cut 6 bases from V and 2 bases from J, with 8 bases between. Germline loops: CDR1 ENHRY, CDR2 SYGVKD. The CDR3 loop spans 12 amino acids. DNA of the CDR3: TGTGCCATCAGGGACTCAGCCTACGAGCAGTACTTC. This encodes CAIRDSAYEQYF.

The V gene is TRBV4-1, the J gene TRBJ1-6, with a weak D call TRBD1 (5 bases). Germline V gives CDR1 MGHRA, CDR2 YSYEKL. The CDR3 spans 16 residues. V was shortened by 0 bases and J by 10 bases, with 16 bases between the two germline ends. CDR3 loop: CASSQEQAGNRSPLHF. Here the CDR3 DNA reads TGCGCCAGCAGCCAAGAGCAGGCAGGGAATCGGTCACCCCTCCACTTT.

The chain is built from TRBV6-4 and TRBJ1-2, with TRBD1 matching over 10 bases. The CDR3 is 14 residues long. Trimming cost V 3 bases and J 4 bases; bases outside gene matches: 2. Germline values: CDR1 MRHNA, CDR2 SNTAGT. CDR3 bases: TGTGCCAGCAGTGAGGGACAGGGGACCTATGGCTACACCTTC. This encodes CASSEGQGTYGYTF.

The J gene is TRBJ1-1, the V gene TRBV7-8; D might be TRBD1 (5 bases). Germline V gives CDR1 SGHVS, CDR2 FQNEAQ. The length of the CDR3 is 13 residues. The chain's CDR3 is CATRRQGGTEAFF. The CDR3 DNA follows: TGTGCTACCCGGCGGCAGGGCGGCACTGAAGCTTTCTTT.

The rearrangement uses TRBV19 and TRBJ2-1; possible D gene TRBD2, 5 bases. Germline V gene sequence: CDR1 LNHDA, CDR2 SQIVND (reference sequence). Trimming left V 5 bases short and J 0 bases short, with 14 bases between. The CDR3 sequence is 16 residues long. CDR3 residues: CASSRLTLSSYNEQFF. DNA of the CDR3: TGTGCCAGTAGTCGACTAACCTTGAGCTCCTACAATGAGCAGTTCTTC.

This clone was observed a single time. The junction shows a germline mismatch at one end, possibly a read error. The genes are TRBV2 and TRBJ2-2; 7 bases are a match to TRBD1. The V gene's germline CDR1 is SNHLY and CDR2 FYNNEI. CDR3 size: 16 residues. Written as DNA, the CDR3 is TGTGTCAGCAGCAACGGACAGGCGATGGGGACCGGGGAGCTGTTTTTT. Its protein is CVSSNGQAMGTGELFF.

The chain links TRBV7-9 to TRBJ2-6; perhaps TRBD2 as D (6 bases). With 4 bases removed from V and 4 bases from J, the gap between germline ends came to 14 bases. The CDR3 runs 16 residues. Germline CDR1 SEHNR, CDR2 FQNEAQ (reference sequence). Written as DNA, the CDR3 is TGTGCCAGCAGCTCCTGGACTATTCCCGGGGCCAACGTCCTGACTTTC. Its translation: CASSSWTIPGANVLTF.

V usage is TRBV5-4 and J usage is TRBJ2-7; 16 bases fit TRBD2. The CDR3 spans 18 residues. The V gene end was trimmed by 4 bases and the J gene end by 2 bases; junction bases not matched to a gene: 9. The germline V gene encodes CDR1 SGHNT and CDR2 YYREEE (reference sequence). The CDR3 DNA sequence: TGTGCCAGCAGCACCCCGGGACTAGCGGGAGGGCCTCCCTACGAGCAGTACTTC. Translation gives CASSTPGLAGGPPYEQYF.